One sample yielded the 29 T cell receptor delta chains listed below, sequenced in a study of γδ T cells in repeated Plasmodium falciparum infection. Bulk repertoires came from Vgamma9/Vdelta2+ or Vdelta2-negative gammadelta T cells flow-sorted from PBMC. TCRdb re-called clones from the multiplex PCR reads via CATT. The table has more than 70,000 delta-chain clones, roughly 0.9% seen once. Material for sequencing was gamma-delta T cells from blood. The receptor source for this set is a pool of human donors (malaria-infected and uninfected, not separated).

On this clone itself: The protein given by TCRdb reflects a much larger clone and differs at residue 8 from this DNA's translation, likely from a read error; the protein shown is the DNA's translation. The V call is TRDV1, the J call TRDJ1, with 7 bases matching TRDD3. The CDR3 runs to 22 residues. CDR1 and CDR2 from the germline V gene are TSWWSYY and QGS. The V gene end was trimmed by 0 bases and the J gene end by 1 base; junction bases not matched to a gene: 23. In nucleotides, the CDR3 is TGTGCTCTTGGGGAACTAGAGGGTAAATTGTTCCCGGAGCTGGGGGCCACCGATAAACTCATCTTT. The encoded protein is CALGELEGKLFPELGATDKLIF.

Comments on this clone: Different DNA sequences within this sample yield the same CDR3. CDR3 residues: CALGFLPGAINRGIRREKLIF. The CDR3, as DNA: TGTGCTCTTGGTTTCCTCCCGGGGGCCATAAATCGGGGGATACGCCGGGAAAAACTCATCTTT. The chain couples TRDV1 to TRDJ1; 10 bases line up with TRDD3. Losses at the gene ends were 6 bases for V and 8 bases for J; bases not matched to a gene: 30. Germline V gene lookup returns CDR1 TSWWSYY and CDR2 QGS. This CDR3 is 21 amino acids long.

This clone was seen only a few times. This could be a read error, since a much larger clone is one nucleotide away. At the DNA level, this CDR3 is encoded by other sequences in the same sample as well. The rearrangement links TRDV1 to TRDJ1; TRDD3 might be the D (6 bases). V lost 3 bases, J lost 8 bases, and 31 bases lay in between. The CDR3 has 19 amino acids. Germline V gene lookup returns CDR1 TSWWSYY and CDR2 QGS. The CDR3 nucleotides read TGTGCTCTTGGGGAGGACGTTGGACTTCCGGGAGGGGGGACCCTCAAACTCATCTTT. This translates into CALGEDVGLPGGGTLKLIF.

On this clone: The amino acid sequence in TCRdb belongs to a much larger clone and departs from this DNA's translation at residue 6, likely a sequencing read error; the sequence shown is translated from the DNA. The chain combines TRAV38-2/DV8 with TRDJ1; TRDD3 aligns across 12 bases. Here the J gene came from matching the DNA to germline, since TCRdb omits it. J lost 0 bases, V lost 1 base, and 28 bases had no gene match. The CDR3 runs to 25 residues. Germline V lookup: CDR1 TSESDYY, CDR2 QEAYKQQN. CDR3 sequence (DNA): TGTGCTTATAGGAGCATTAACTTCGTCAAAGGCGACCTCCTGGGGGATACGGGGAACACCGATAAACTCATCTTT. Its protein is CAYRSINFVKGDLLGDTGNTDKLIF.

This clone has just a few counts. TCRdb assigns this DNA the protein of a much larger clone, which departs from its translation at residue 21; this likely reflects a read error, and the protein shown comes from translating the DNA. Here the V gene is TRAV38-2/DV8, but the J gene went uncalled; the D call TRDD3 from the table was never checked on the DNA. CDR3 size: 23 residues. Germline CDR1 is TSESDYY and CDR2 is QEAYKQQN. Here the CDR3 DNA reads TGTGCTTATAGGAGTAAGATTTCCTTCCTAGACCCTACTGGGGGACACGGGACCGATAAATTCATCTTT. As protein: CAYRSKISFLDPTGGHGTDKFIF.

As concerns this clone: The protein that TCRdb holds for this DNA derives from a much larger clone and differs from the translated DNA at residue 6, which likely indicates a read error; the protein shown here is translated from the DNA. J is TRDJ1 and V is TRDV1, with TRDD2 as a possible D gene (6 bases). Matching the DNA to germline supplied the J gene, which TCRdb does not give. Germline values: CDR1 TSWWSYY, CDR2 QGS. The CDR3 is 19 residues long. Trimming shortened V by 1 base and J by 0 bases, and 21 bases separated the two germline ends. The DNA of the CDR3 is TGTGCTCTTGGGGAACACGCCTTCCCGTATGGTCCGTACACCGATAAACTCATCTTT. Protein: CALGEHAFPYGPYTDKLIF.

This clone was observed at least ten times. TCRdb records a much larger clone's protein for this DNA, with a difference at residue 5 that likely arises from a read error; the protein given is the translation of the DNA. CDR3 in DNA: TGTGCCTGTGACATCGTCTCCGGGATACGAAACACCGATAAACTCATCTTT. It codes for CACDIVSGIRNTDKLIF. The chain is built from TRDV2 and TRDJ1; 8 nucleotides match TRDD3. Germline loops: CDR1 GEAIGNYY, CDR2 EKD. The CDR3 covers 17 residues. J gave up 0 bases and V 2 bases, and 10 bases lay outside the gene matches.

As for this clone: A far larger clone differs by one base, so this is likely a read error. Other DNA sequences in this specimen translate into the identical CDR3. The V gene call reads TRDV2; no J gene was called; the D call in the table, TRDD3, was not verified against the DNA. Germline loops: CDR1 GEAIGNYY, CDR2 EKD. This CDR3 region has 19 residues. In nucleotides, the CDR3 is TGTGCCTGTGGACCACGAGACTGGGGGATACGTAAGTACACCGATAAGCTCATCTTT. It is translated as CACGPRDWGIRKYTDKLIF.

About this clone itself: This DNA's translation differs at residue 17 from TCRdb's protein, which comes from a much larger clone; a read error is likely, and the protein shown is translated from the DNA. V gene TRDV2 was called; the J gene was not; the table gives TRDD3 as D, unverified against the DNA. Germline V gene lookup returns CDR1 GEAIGNYY and CDR2 EKD. The CDR3 consists of 19 residues. The CDR3 region is CACDTMVVGPKGDTDKPIF. The CDR3 region has the DNA TGTGCCTGTGACACCATGGTCGTGGGGCCTAAGGGGGACACCGATAAACCCATCTTT.

This clone has only a few counts. TCRdb's entry gives the protein of a much larger clone, which mismatches this DNA's translation at residue 15, likely from a read error; the protein reported here is translated from the DNA. The CDR3 reads CACDTWGMEVADKLTF. For the CDR3, the DNA is TGTGCCTGTGACACATGGGGGATGGAGGTGGCCGATAAACTCACCTTT. The V gene is given as TRDV2, and no J gene call is available; the table's TRDD3 call for D was not verified on the DNA. The CDR3 is 16 amino acids. Germline V gene data show CDR1 as GEAIGNYY and CDR2 as EKD.

To note about this clone: A far larger clone is one base from this, pointing to a likely read error. The same CDR3 is also encoded by other DNA sequences in this sample. CDR3: CACDTVTGGHRLTDKLIF. The CDR3, as DNA: TGTGCCTGTGACACTGTTACTGGGGGACATCGACTCACCGATAAACTCATCTTT. The chain employs TRDV2 and TRDJ1; 9 nucleotides align to TRDD3. No J segment appears in TCRdb, so it was assigned here by matching the sequence to germline. The germline V gene encodes CDR1 GEAIGNYY and CDR2 EKD. V gave up 1 base and J gave up 1 base; unmatched junction bases: 12. The CDR3 contains 18 residues.

As regards this clone: A far larger clone is a single base away, which makes a read error likely. This same CDR3 is encoded by further DNA sequences in the sample. This chain joins TRDV2 and TRDJ4; 8 bases fit TRDD3. The J gene, absent from TCRdb, was called here by matching the DNA to germline. CDR1 GEAIGNYY and CDR2 EKD come from the germline V gene. CDR3 size: 16 residues. V dropped 4 bases and J dropped 2; count of bases not matched to a gene: 14. CDR3 region: CACDTKAVGDTRPLIF. The CDR3 DNA is TGTGCCTGTGATACAAAGGCTGTCGGGGATACTAGACCCCTGATCTTT.

This clone was found a few times. A far more abundant clone sits one base away, making this likely a read error. At the DNA level, this CDR3 is encoded by other sequences in the same sample as well. The rearrangement joins TRDV1 to TRDJ1, with 13 bases matching TRDD3. The J gene, left out of TCRdb, was set here by checking the DNA against germline. The J segment lost 0 bases and the V segment lost 0 bases, leaving 25 bases of the junction unmatched. The germline gives CDR1 TSWWSYY, CDR2 QGS. The CDR3 has 25 residues. The CDR3 reads CALGELKGPNSPDWGIRCHTDKLIF. As DNA, the CDR3 is TGTGCTCTTGGGGAACTGAAAGGCCCTAATAGCCCTGACTGGGGGATACGCTGTCACACCGATAAACTCATCTTT.

Many counts were recorded for this clone. Given a far larger clone just one base away, this is likely a sequencing read error. Other DNA sequences of this sample code for an identical CDR3. V is TRDV1 and J is TRDJ1; 10 nucleotides line up with TRDD3. CDR1 TSWWSYY and CDR2 QGS come from the germline V gene. This CDR3 spans 27 amino acids. CDR3 residues: CALGDTTSNDSTYLFSYWGMLGDKLIF. CDR3 DNA: TGTGCTCTTGGGGACACCACCTCCAACGATAGTACCTACCTCTTCTCCTACTGGGGGATGTTGGGCGATAAGCTCATCTTT.

About this clone: This sequence is one base from a far larger clone and is likely a read error. The chain is built from TRDV1 and TRDJ1, with TRDD3 identical over 11 bases. No J gene is reported in TCRdb; it was inferred here by comparing the DNA with germline. The CDR3 covers 21 residues. V was clipped by 2 bases and J by 2 bases; unmatched bases: 19. From germline, CDR1 is TSWWSYY and CDR2 QGS. The CDR3 DNA follows: TGTGCTCTTGGGGAAGTGGCCCTTCCTAGGGGCTGGGGGATACAGACCGATAAACTCATCTTT. Protein sequence: CALGEVALPRGWGIQTDKLIF.

In this sample, this clone turned up many times. This rearrangement joins TRDV1 to TRDJ1; 8 bases map to TRDD2. The V gene's germline CDR1 is TSWWSYY and CDR2 QGS. There are 17 residues in the CDR3. The V and J ends lost 2 bases and 3 bases, in that order; junction bases with no gene match: 11. CDR3: CALGEALPTWRADKLIF. DNA for the CDR3: TGTGCTCTTGGGGAAGCGCTTCCTACTTGGAGAGCCGATAAACTCATCTTT.

This clone was detected ten times or more. A far bigger clonotype differs at one base, so this is likely a read error. Other DNA variants within this sample encode the same CDR3. The J gene is TRDJ1, the V gene TRDV2; D not resolved. The CDR3 is 15 amino acids. CDR1 and CDR2 (germline): GEAIGNYY, EKD. CDR3 in DNA: TGTGCCTGTGACACCGTAGTACCAGACACCGATAAACTCATCTTC. Translation: CACDTVVPDTDKLIF.

Notes on this clone: This is likely an artifact of a read error, given a far larger clone one base away. The same CDR3 can be traced to other DNA sequences in this sample. The V call is TRDV2, the J call TRDJ1; 8 nucleotides line up with TRDD3. TCRdb is silent on the J gene; assignment here came from matching the DNA to germline. The CDR3 sequence is 18 residues long. V was clipped by 0 bases and J by 5 bases; unmatched bases: 16. Germline CDR1 reads GEAIGNYY; CDR2 reads EKD. CDR3 sequence reads: CACDTVGTGGLQRDKLIF. CDR3 nucleotides: TGTGCCTGTGACACCGTCGGAACTGGGGGCCTACAGAGGGATAAACTCATCTTT.

This clone was counted between two and nine times. TCRdb has a much larger clone's protein, which differs at residue 10 from the translation of this DNA, likely because of a read error; what is shown is the protein translated from the DNA. The rearrangement joins TRDV1 to TRDJ1; 9 bases align to TRDD3. TCRdb is silent on the J gene; assignment here came from matching the DNA to germline. This CDR3 comprises 27 residues. Germline loops: CDR1 TSWWSYY, CDR2 QGS. The ends lost 2 bases at V and 0 bases at J; junction bases unmatched: 37. The CDR3 loop reads CALGEVRVRRPVQLLGEKYWDTDKLIF. Here the CDR3 DNA reads TGTGCTCTTGGGGAAGTGAGAGTCCGAAGACCAGTACAGCTACTGGGGGAGAAATACTGGGACACCGATAAACTCATCTTT.

This clone has more than one count but fewer than ten. A read error is the likely source, as a far larger clone sits one nucleotide away. Other DNA sequences in the sample encode the same CDR3. The chain links TRDV2 to TRDJ1, with 8 nucleotides matching TRDD3. TCRdb gives no J gene; it was assigned here by matching the DNA to germline. Trimming removed 0 bases from V and 0 bases from J; junction bases left unmatched: 29. This CDR3 is 24 amino acids long. Per the germline V gene, CDR1 is GEAIGNYY and CDR2 is EKD. DNA for the CDR3: TGTGCCTGTGACACCTTGCTAACACCAACTGGGGGTGACAGGTTCGGCTTGTACACCGATAAACTCATCTTT. This codes for CACDTLLTPTGGDRFGLYTDKLIF.

This clone was counted between two and nine times. A far larger clone is off by one base, so a read error is likely. Other DNA sequences from this sample encode an identical CDR3 as well. The chain employs TRDV2 and TRDJ1, with D maybe TRDD3 (6 bases). Matching the DNA to germline supplied the J gene, which TCRdb does not give. CDR1 and CDR2 (germline): GEAIGNYY, EKD. V was trimmed by 3 bases and J by 0 bases, leaving 13 bases between them. The CDR3 has 15 residues. Written as DNA, the CDR3 is TGTGCCTGTGACGCCATGGGGGCTGACACCGATAAACTCATCTTT. Its translation is CACDAMGADTDKLIF.

This clone was observed a few times. One base separates it from a far larger clone, so it is likely a read error. This sequence joins TRDV1 and TRDJ1; 9 bases match TRDD3. Because TCRdb records no J gene, it was assigned here through a match of the DNA to germline. The CDR3 spans 21 residues. Germline values: CDR1 TSWWSYY, CDR2 QGS. The CDR3 is CALGGCSYPSVILGDRLKLIF. CDR3 in DNA: TGTGCCCTTGGGGGCTGTTCCTACCCGTCCGTGATACTGGGGGACCGGCTTAAACTCATCTTT.

This clone was observed at least ten times. TCRdb's entry gives the protein of a much larger clone, which mismatches this DNA's translation at residue 8, likely from a read error; the protein reported here is translated from the DNA. The chain recombines TRDV2 with TRDJ1, with a weak D call TRDD3 (6 bases). The V end lost 0 bases, the J end lost 0 bases, and 16 bases lay between the germline ends. In germline, CDR1 is GEAIGNYY, CDR2 EKD. The CDR3 is 17 amino acids. The CDR3 sequence: CACDTVSVIRNTDKLIF. CDR3 DNA sequence: TGTGCCTGTGACACCGTCTCCGTGATACGAAACACCGATAAACTCATCTTT.

About this clone itself: This sequence is one base from a far larger clone and is likely a read error. The V gene is TRDV1, the J gene TRDJ1, with 12 bases fitting TRDD3. The J gene comes from matching the DNA to germline here; TCRdb lacks it. The junction had 25 bases not matched to a gene; V was cut back by 4 bases and J by 10 bases. Germline V gives CDR1 TSWWSYY, CDR2 QGS. There are 20 residues in the CDR3. For the CDR3, the DNA is TGTGCTCTTGGGGGGCCAGGACCTAAAACTGGGGGATACAAAAATTCGGGACTCATCTTT. Its translation is CALGGPGPKTGGYKNSGLIF.

Concerning this clone: The translation of this DNA and the TCRdb protein of a much larger clone differ at residue 8, probably owing to a read error; the protein shown here is translated from the DNA. The chain employs TRDV1 and TRDJ1; perhaps TRDD2 as D (8 bases). The J gene, left out of TCRdb, was set here by checking the DNA against germline. V was shortened by 1 base and J by 4 bases, with 34 bases between the two germline ends. Per germline, CDR1 TSWWSYY and CDR2 QGS. This CDR3 is built from 22 residues. The CDR3 spells CALGEPDTSYKTGDSRGDKLIF. Written as DNA, the CDR3 is TGTGCTCTTGGGGAACCCGACACTTCCTACAAAACTGGGGACTCTCGGGGCGATAAACTCATCTTT.

This clone has just a few counts. TCRdb's entry gives the protein of a much larger clone, which mismatches this DNA's translation at residue 8, likely from a read error; the protein reported here is translated from the DNA. CDR3 amino acids: CALGEPFRLILGRTDKLIF. In DNA form, the CDR3 reads TGTGCTCTTGGGGAACCTTTTCGCCTCATACTGGGTCGGACCGATAAACTCATCTTT. V and J are TRDV1 and TRDJ1, with D tentatively TRDD3 (6 bases). Germline V gene sequence: CDR1 TSWWSYY, CDR2 QGS. Between the trimmed V and J ends, which lost 1 base and 2 bases, there was a span of 23 bases. The CDR3 contains 19 residues.

Concerning this clone: TCRdb lists the protein of a much larger clone for this DNA, which differs at residue 12, so this is likely a read error; the protein given here is translated from the DNA itself. V usage is TRDV1 and J usage is TRDJ4, with 13 bases lining up with TRDD3. J was trimmed by 3 bases and V by 4 bases; bases with no gene match: 14. Germline loops: CDR1 TSWWSYY, CDR2 QGS. The CDR3 sequence is 18 residues long. The CDR3 is CALGGLLELGDTKGPLIF. The CDR3 DNA reads TGTGCTCTTGGGGGCTTACTCGAACTGGGGGATACGAAGGGACCCCTGATCTTT.

This clone was detected only a few times. This DNA's translation differs at residue 8 from TCRdb's protein, which comes from a much larger clone; a read error is likely, and the protein shown is translated from the DNA. The V gene is TRDV1, the J gene TRDJ1; a weak D match, TRDD3 (8 bases). TCRdb gives no J gene; it was assigned here by matching the DNA to germline. CDR1 is TSWWSYY and CDR2 is QGS in the germline V gene. This CDR3 is built from 19 residues. Trimming left V 1 base short and J 7 bases short, with 28 bases between. The CDR3 nucleotides are TGTGCTCTTGGGGAACGTAGTACATTCCTACGCAGTGGGGGATTTAAACTCATCTTT. This gives the protein CALGERSTFLRSGGFKLIF.

Notes on this clone: This DNA's translation and the protein TCRdb lists, from a much larger clone, do not match at residue 4, likely due to a read error; the protein shown is translated from the DNA. The chain employs TRDV1 and TRDJ2; D is perhaps TRDD1 or TRDD3 (5 bases each). The CDR3 is made up of 21 amino acids. Germline values: CDR1 TSWWSYY, CDR2 QGS. CDR3 DNA sequence: TGTGCTCTTAGGGAAGAGTCGTACCATGAAATGGGCAAAGGGGAGACAGCACAACTCTTCTTT. As protein: CALREESYHEMGKGETAQLFF.